The present TCR beta chain was sequenced within a study of CXCR3-negative and CXCR3-positive naive CD8 T cells. The CDR3 loop spans 14 amino acids. CDR1 is MGHRA and CDR2 is YSYEKL in the germline V gene. The TRB libraries of cDNA were built by UMI-labeled 5' RACE. TCRdb reprocessed the 5' RACE reads, keeping one entry per CDR3 protein, no DNA. The sample table includes some 130,000 distinct CDR3 sequences. The sequence derives from a human donor in good health. Some clones in this sample may be carry-over from other donors' samples. Sequenced sample: naive CXCR3- CD8+ T cells from blood. Indicated subset: CD45RO-CCR7+CD27+CD95- naive CD8+ T cells lacking CXCR3 (TNR3-). The rearrangement joins TRBV4-1 to TRBJ1-2; with no DNA, the TCRdb D assignment of TRBD1 cannot be verified. CDR3 protein: CASSSIDSNYGYTF.